This T cell receptor (beta chain) was documented in a study of CD8+ T cells in alopecia areata. Extracted RNA was reverse transcribed, and the resulting cDNA served as sequencing template. The assay was immunoSEQ multiplex PCR, and TCRdb's table has in-frame clones only and misses some. The sample includes around 160,000 clones, 47% of them seen just once. This receptor was identified in a human donor with alopecia areata. The source material was CD4+ T cells sorted from blood.

CDR3 residues: CASSDGRNTGELFF. CDR3 nucleotide sequence: TGTGCCAGCTCAGACGGGAGGAACACCGGGGAGCTGTTTTTT. The V and J genes are TRBV6-1 and TRBJ2-2; D possibly corresponds to TRBD2 (6 bases). The CDR3 length is 14 residues. The V gene lost 8 bases and the J gene lost 1 base, with 11 bases spanning the gap. Germline assignment: CDR1 MNHNS and CDR2 SASEGT.